The source of this TCR beta chain is a study of CD8+ T cells in alopecia areata. CDR3 length: 17 residues. Germline values: CDR1 MNHEY, CDR2 SMNVEV (reference sequence). V lost 2 bases to trimming and J lost 2 bases, with 19 bases between them. Overall study findings and caveats: With one nonresponder, baseline CD8+ expansion's link to response remains uncertain. The study found that many expanded lesional clones persisted in scalp and blood during tofacitinib. An increase in clonality over normal scalp was evident in lesional scalp, especially alopecia totalis/universalis.

As concerns this clone: No antigen is known for it.

Investigators isolated RNA and reverse transcribed it into cDNA to act as the sequencing template. Assay used: immunoSEQ multiplex PCR; TCRdb lists only in-frame clones, some missing. The sample yields some 7,100 clones, roughly 64% seen once. As to treatment: oral pan-JAK inhibitor, 5-10 mg twice daily. Collected material from alopecia areata patients comprised lesional scalp punch biopsies and peripheral blood. The sequence was collected from a human donor with alopecia areata. The chain carries TRBV27 and TRBJ2-7; maybe TRBD2 (5 bases). The source material was skin, sampled at week 4, from a patient treated with tofacitinib. The CDR3 loop reads CASSLGGGGPGPYEQYF. In nucleotides, the CDR3 is TGTGCCAGCAGTTTAGGAGGAGGCGGGCCGGGCCCCTACGAGCAGTACTTC.